The 4 T cell receptor beta chains reported below all come from one sample, sequenced in a study of T-cell memory formation after mild COVID-19. TCRdb reprocessed the 5' RACE reads with MiXCR, giving one entry per CDR3 protein. This repertoire shows about 270,000 distinct CDR3 sequences, approximately 15% found once; its top ten account for more than 2%. Material: PBMCs or a T cell subset sorted from them (not recorded which). The receptors stem from an adult woman who had mild COVID-19 (a few samples of this study predate the infection). Cell type and time point are not known.

This clonotype was counted ten times or more. V and J are TRBV12-3 or TRBV12-4 and TRBJ1-2; 7 bases fit TRBD1. J lost 2 bases, V lost 3 bases, and 6 bases had no gene match. CDR3 length: 15 amino acids. The CDR3 protein is CASSFGTDLNYGYTF. As DNA, the CDR3 is TGTGCCAGCAGTTTTGGGACAGATTTAAACTATGGCTACACCTTC.

This clonotype has only one observation. J is TRBJ2-3 and V is TRBV15; D gene uncertain. The CDR3 contains 15 residues. V lost 0 bases, J lost 6 bases, and 13 bases lay in between. Germline assignment: CDR1 LNHNV and CDR2 YYDKDF (reference sequence). The CDR3, as DNA: TGTGCCACCAGCAGAGAGGCCGTGGGTTCCGATACGCAGTATTTT. Protein sequence: CATSREAVGSDTQYF.

V usage is TRBV24-1 and J usage is TRBJ1-5; TRBD1 agrees at 7 bases. Germline CDR1 and CDR2: KGHDR and SFDVKD. There are 14 residues in the CDR3. V lost 9 bases to trimming and J lost 7 bases; unmatched junction nucleotides: 11. CDR3 region: CATSNDRADQPQHF. For the CDR3, the DNA is TGTGCCACCTCAAACGACAGGGCAGACCAGCCCCAGCATTTT.

The V call is TRBV6-2 or TRBV6-3, the J call TRBJ2-7, with D perhaps TRBD2 (5 bases). V was cut by 2 bases and J by 6 bases, with 14 bases left in between. CDR3 length: 14 amino acids. Germline loops: CDR1 MNHEY, CDR2 SVGEGT. The CDR3 reads CASSYGSSLSEQYF. CDR3 DNA: TGTGCCAGCAGTTACGGGAGTTCCCTAAGCGAGCAGTACTTC.